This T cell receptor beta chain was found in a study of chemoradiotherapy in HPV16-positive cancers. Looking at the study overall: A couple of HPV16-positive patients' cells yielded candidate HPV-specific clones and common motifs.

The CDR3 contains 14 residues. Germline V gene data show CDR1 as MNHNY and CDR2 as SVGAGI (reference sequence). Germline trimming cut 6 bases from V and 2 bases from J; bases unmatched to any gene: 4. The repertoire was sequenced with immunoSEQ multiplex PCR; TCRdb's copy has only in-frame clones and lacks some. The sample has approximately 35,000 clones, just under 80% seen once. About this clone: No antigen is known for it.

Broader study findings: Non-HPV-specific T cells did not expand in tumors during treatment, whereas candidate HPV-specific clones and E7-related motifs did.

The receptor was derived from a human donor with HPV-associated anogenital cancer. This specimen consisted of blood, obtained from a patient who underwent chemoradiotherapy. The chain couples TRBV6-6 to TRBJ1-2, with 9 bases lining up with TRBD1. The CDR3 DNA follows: TGTGCCAGCAGGGGACAGGGCCTAAACTATGGCTACACCTTC. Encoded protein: CASRGQGLNYGYTF.